Sequencing of this T cell receptor beta chain was carried out in a study of somatic mutations in cytotoxic T cells in rheumatoid arthritis. Study-level findings and limits: TRBV07 showed slight underrepresentation in rheumatoid arthritis patients, unadjusted for multiple comparisons.

Data came from immunoSEQ multiplex PCR; TCRdb stores just in-frame clones and leaves some out. The data contain 13,000 or so clones, less than 80% of them singletons. Germline V gene data show CDR1 as MDHEN and CDR2 as SYDVKM. The CDR3 runs to 12 residues. V was clipped by 6 bases and J by 10 bases, with 12 bases between them. This clone was counted only a few times. Its cognate antigen is unknown. Sequenced sample: CD8+ T cells sorted from blood. The chain has TRBV28 and TRBJ1-4; D may be TRBD1 (6 bases). This sequence was found in an adult with rheumatoid arthritis. DNA of the CDR3: TGTGCCAGCAGCCCCCGAGGGGGAAAACTGTTTTTT. It encodes CASSPRGGKLFF.